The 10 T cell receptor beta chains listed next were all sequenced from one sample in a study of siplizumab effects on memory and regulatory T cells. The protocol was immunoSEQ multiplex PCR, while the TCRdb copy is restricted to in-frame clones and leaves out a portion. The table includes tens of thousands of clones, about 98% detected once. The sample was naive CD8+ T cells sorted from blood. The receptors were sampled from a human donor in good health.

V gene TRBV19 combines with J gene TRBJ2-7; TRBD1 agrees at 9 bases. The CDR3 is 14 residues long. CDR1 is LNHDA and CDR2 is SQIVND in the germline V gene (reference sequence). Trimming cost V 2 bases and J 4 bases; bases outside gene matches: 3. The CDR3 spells CASSIKGTGYEQYF. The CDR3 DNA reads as TGTGCCAGTAGTATAAAAGGGACAGGGTACGAGCAGTACTTC.

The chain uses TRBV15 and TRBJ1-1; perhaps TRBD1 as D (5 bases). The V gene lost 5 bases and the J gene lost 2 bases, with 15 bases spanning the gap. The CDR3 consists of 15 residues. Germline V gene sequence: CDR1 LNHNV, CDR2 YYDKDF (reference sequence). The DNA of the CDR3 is TGTGCCACCAGCGAGGCGGCAGGGTTTAACACTGAAGCTTTCTTT. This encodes CATSEAAGFNTEAFF.

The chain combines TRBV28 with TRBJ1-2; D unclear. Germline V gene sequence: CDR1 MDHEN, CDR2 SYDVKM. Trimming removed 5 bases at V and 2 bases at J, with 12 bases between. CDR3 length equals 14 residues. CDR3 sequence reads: CASSLPLGNYGYTF. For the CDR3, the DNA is TGTGCCAGCAGTCTGCCTTTAGGCAACTATGGCTACACCTTC.

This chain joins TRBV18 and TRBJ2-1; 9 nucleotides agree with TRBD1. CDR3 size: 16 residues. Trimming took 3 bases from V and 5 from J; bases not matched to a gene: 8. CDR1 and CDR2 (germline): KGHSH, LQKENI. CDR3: CASSPYGTGRDNEQFF. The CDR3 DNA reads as TGTGCCAGCTCACCCTACGGGACAGGGAGGGACAATGAGCAGTTCTTC.

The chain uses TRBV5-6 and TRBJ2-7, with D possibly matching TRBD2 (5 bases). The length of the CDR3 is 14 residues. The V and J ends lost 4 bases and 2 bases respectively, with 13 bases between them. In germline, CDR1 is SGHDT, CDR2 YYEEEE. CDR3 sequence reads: CASSVTGETYEQYF. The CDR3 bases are TGTGCCAGCAGCGTGACTGGGGAGACCTACGAGCAGTACTTC.

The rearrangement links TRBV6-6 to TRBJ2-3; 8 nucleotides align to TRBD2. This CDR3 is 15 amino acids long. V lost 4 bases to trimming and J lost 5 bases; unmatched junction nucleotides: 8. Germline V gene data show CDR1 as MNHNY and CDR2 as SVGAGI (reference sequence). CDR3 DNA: TGTGCCAGCAGTTCCCCATTAGCGGGGCTAGATACGCAGTATTTT. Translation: CASSSPLAGLDTQYF.

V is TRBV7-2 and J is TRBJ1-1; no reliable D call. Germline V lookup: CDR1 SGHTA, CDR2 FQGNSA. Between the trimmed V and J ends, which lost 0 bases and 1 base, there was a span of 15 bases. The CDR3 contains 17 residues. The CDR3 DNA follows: TGTGCCAGCAGCTTAGCGGGGTGGCGTCTAGAGAACACTGAAGCTTTCTTT. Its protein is CASSLAGWRLENTEAFF.

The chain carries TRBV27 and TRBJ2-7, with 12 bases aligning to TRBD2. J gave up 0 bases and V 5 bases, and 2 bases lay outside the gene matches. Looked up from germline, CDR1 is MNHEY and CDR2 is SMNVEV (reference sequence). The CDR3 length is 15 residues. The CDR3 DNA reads TGTGCCAGCAGTGCGACTAGCGGGAGCTCCTACGAGCAGTACTTC. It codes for CASSATSGSSYEQYF.

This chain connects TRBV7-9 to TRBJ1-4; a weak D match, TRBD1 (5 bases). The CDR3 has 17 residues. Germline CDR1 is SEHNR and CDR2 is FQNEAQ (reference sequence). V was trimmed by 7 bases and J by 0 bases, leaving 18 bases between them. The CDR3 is CASTPARGTATNEKLFF. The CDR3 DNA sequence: TGTGCCAGCACCCCGGCCCGGGGCACAGCAACTAATGAAAAACTGTTTTTT.

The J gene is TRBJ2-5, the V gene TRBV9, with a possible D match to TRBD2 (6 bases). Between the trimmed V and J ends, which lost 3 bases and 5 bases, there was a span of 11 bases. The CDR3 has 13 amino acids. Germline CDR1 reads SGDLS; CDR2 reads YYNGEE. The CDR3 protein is CASSGGTGETQYF. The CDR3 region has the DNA TGTGCCAGCAGCGGAGGGACTGGGGAGACCCAGTACTTC. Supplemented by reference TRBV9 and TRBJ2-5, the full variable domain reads DSGVTQTPKHLITATGQRVTLRCSPRSGDLSVYWYQQSLDQGLQFLIQYYNGEERAKGNILERFSAQQFPDLHSELNLSSLELGDSALYFCASSGGTGETQYFGPGTRLLVL.